The T cell receptor (beta chain) described here comes from a study of cytomegalovirus exposure and HLA in healthy donors (dated by TCRdb to about 2017). Looking at the study overall: An earlier analysis of 587 of the donors reported about 280 Gb of sequence data and 117 million unique TCR beta sequences obtained from around 170 million T cells. Donor age, sex, ethnicity and CMV serostatus were compiled alongside the repertoire data. Roughly 5 DR-DQ haplotypes were handled as single units for association and clustering, since linkage in the cohort was strong. Genome-wide SNP genotypes for about three fifths of the roughly 670 donors were used in a later genetic analysis, which treated that subset as a discovery cohort. Rather than drawing on any new phenotypic data, the later analysis identified candidate immune exposures from TCR beta sequences and the way those sequences occurred across donors. Besides the first cohort of around 700 subjects, a separate validation cohort made up of 120 different subjects was used. HLA typing covered class I and class II loci at four-digit resolution. An early release covering around 630 HLA-typed donors comprised about 290 gigabases of sequencing data and 85 million or so unique TCR sequences. Every discovery cohort repertoire had been produced on one sequencing platform. Among a few hundred genotyped donors of the cohort, an average of about 240,000 unique TCR beta nucleotide sequences were sequenced per donor, roughly a sixth of them non-productive. To predict cytomegalovirus infection status, the study brought together high-throughput TCR immunosequencing, statistical association of individual TCRs with disease status, and machine learning. An earlier analysis of some 500 of the donors used high-throughput TCR beta sequencing to judge whether each TCR beta V gene segment behaved as functional or pseudogenic. A later analysis re-analyzed previously published TCR beta repertoires from 666 donors and added high-resolution HLA genotyping to study TCR occurrence patterns. The T cell repertoires of around 670 subjects were profiled by immunosequencing and related to cytomegalovirus serostatus. The aim of the study was to test whether cataloging public T cell receptors could identify signatures of past pathogen exposure. Typing coverage varied by locus: roughly 620-640 donors for A, B, C, DRB1 and DQB1; 522 for DQA1; some 610 for DPA1; roughly 450 for DPB1. Of the approximately 370 genotyped donors, roughly 80% were placed in the genetic ancestry cluster associated with self-reported Caucasian donors. What the work shows at the level of the full study, not this receptor alone: At a false discovery rate of 0.05, a later analysis linked under 20,000 TCR beta sequences to specific HLA alleles. In a later analysis, the rate of TCR association differed among HLA loci, with DRB1 alleles having the most associated TCRs and HLA-C alleles having the fewest. Compared with equally common non-associated chains, HLA-associated TCR beta chains in a later analysis were more clonally expanded and had lower generation probabilities. According to the authors, the approach could potentially be generalized to other disease states and immunological phenotypes. Assigning TCR associations to individual alleles was difficult when HLA alleles, especially DR and DQ, strongly co-occurred. The 87-base-pair reads could not distinguish some IMGT-functional V segments, including TRBV6-2 and TRBV6-3, so those segments were excluded. Because HLA typing was missing for some donors at each locus, association tests included only the typed subset. For the cohort, immune exposure information was limited to CMV serostatus. The cohort was sequenced for TCR beta chains only, and without alpha or paired-chain data the features that could be detected were limited. Correlated functional status among segregating V segments might reflect linkage disequilibrium, but an unknown experimental factor could not be ruled out. Presence/absence analyses assumed roughly uniform sequencing depth across donors, an assumption that may not hold. Most TCR sequences were observed very rarely across donors, whereas some public TCRs were present in many individuals. A further reported finding was that TCR beta sequences accurately predicted the HLA-A and HLA-B alleles for most subjects in the first cohort. In vitro tests confirmed that three of the cytomegalovirus-associated TCR beta chains recognize cytomegalovirus antigens. A cluster of highly shared sequence variants was judged likely to be a technical artifact of the sequencing pipeline. The classifier was reported to diagnose cytomegalovirus status with high specificity and sensitivity in both the original and validation cohorts. In a later analysis, most CMV-associated TCR beta chains were found to appear HLA-restricted, with HLA associations seemingly driven largely by CMV exposure. In a later analysis, several top co-occurrence clusters were reported to appear linked to parvovirus B19, influenza, CMV and Epstein-Barr virus. V-gene and J-gene trimming of TCR beta chains was associated with a missense DCLRE1C variant in a later genetic analysis, and the association was replicated in an independent cohort. Compared with the roughly 670-donor mean, donors in an Asian-associated ancestry cluster had fewer N-insertions in productive TCRs, according to a later genetic analysis. Around 16 rarely observed V segments, including chromosome 9 orphons, were excluded from the earlier analysis of a few hundred of the donors because counts were too low. In an earlier analysis of approximately 590 of the donors, most TCR beta V segments appeared in productive rearrangements about 87% or about 30% of the time, broadly matching IMGT annotations. The study gave a list of about 150 TCR beta chains associated with cytomegalovirus.

The library was made by the immunoSEQ multiplex PCR assay. A mixture of 60 forward primers for TCR Vbeta segments and 13 reverse primers for TCR Jbeta segments was used in the multiplex PCR. Amplification of the CDR3 region of rearranged TCR beta genes was performed with a multiplex PCR assay on genomic DNA. On the Illumina HiSeq System, the amplified TCR beta libraries were sequenced as 87-base-pair reads. For the original study's pipeline: A later analysis counted tens of millions of unique TCR beta chains across the 700 or so repertoires, and approximately 11 million of these chains were shared by at least two donors. A nearest-neighbor algorithm error-corrected the raw reads and collapsed the reads into unique sequences, merging closely related sequences to remove PCR and sequencing errors. Alignment of CDR3 sequences to IMGT reference sequences was used to assign V, D and J gene segments. For a sequence to be retained, a match of at least six nucleotides to both a V gene segment and a J gene segment was required. A rearrangement was called productive if the CDR3 had no stop codons and remained in frame with V and J, and every other rearrangement was called non-productive. Following IMGT convention, CDR3 was defined as the stretch from the second conserved V-encoded cysteine to the conserved J-encoded phenylalanine. In an earlier analysis of approximately 500 of the donors, sequences lacking an unambiguous match to a single V gene segment were excluded. In an earlier analysis of several hundred of the donors, a V segment was called functional when productive rearrangements were above 56.7%, and segregating when the standard deviation between donors exceeded 5%. A statistical classification framework was built for diagnosing cytomegalovirus status from the catalog of TCR beta chain sequences. V and J gene assignment, in a later analysis, came from comparing TCR nucleotide sequences with IMGT/GENE-DB human TR gene sequences. The TCRdist pipeline was used in a later analysis to assign CDR3 sequences and most-parsimonious VDJ recombination scenarios. In a later analysis, each TCR beta chain was defined by its CDR3 amino acid sequence together with its V-gene family, and reads without a unique V-gene family were excluded. To address suspected cross-contamination and a sequencing artifact, a later analysis removed some 620 highly shared, low-generation-probability nucleotide sequences. In a later analysis, a clonal expansion index was calculated for each public chain from normalized within-repertoire ranks of inferred template counts. Generation probabilities in a later analysis came from a VDJ recombination model fitted to out-of-frame rearrangements, and those results were checked against IGoR. Hypergeometric tests were used in a later analysis to score TCR-TCR, TCR-HLA and TCR-CMV co-occurrence, with a repertoire-size bias correction applied to the TCR pairs. False discovery rates were estimated in a later analysis by permuting HLA or CMV assignments 20 times. A later analysis grouped co-occurring TCRs with DBSCAN, adding TCRdist sequence similarity when clustering within HLA-allele-positive subsets. Repertoires with fewer than 30,000 or more than 120,000 public chains, plus five repertoires with anomalous nucleotide sharing, were excluded from co-occurrence clustering. TCRdb re-hosts the immuneACCESS table, in-frame sequences only. Its copies lack some clones; in the studies checked, an unresolved V gene accounts for under half of them, and the cause for the rest is not known. The D gene and trimming were derived from the DNA, and the V and J assignments and clone size from that table. Recorded for this sample are tens of thousands of clones; approximately 57% of them occurred a single time. The ten largest make up roughly 6% of the sample.

There are 15 amino acids in the CDR3, from cysteine to phenylalanine inclusive. Only the CDR3 DNA is retained, 45 bases long and in frame from the first base. Via the germline V gene, CDR1 is MNHEY and CDR2 SVGAGI. A remark on this clone: Its binding antigen is unknown. No much larger clonotype is one base removed from it; base qualities were not supplied.

The cohort was made up of approximately 670 healthy bone marrow donors. At the time of sampling, all cohort members were nominally healthy, though unrecorded immune exposures were likely present. The donor was CMV seronegative and belonged to the group of 350 or so seronegative cohort members. Each donor provided a peripheral blood sample, and peripheral blood mononuclear cells were used for TCR beta sequencing. The Qiagen DNeasy Blood Extraction Kit was used to extract genomic DNA from the blood cell samples. The chain is made from TRBV6-5 and TRBJ2-5, and 8 junction bases match TRBD1. The J call may be faulty, since TRBJ2-7 better matches the DNA end. The receptor was derived from a woman aged 25-40 years in good health and CMV-seronegative. The sample comprised PBMCs. The DNA sequence is given as TGTGCCAGCAGCCCCCAGGGGGCCAGCTCCTACGAGCAGTACTTC. Translated, it gives CASSPQGASSYEQYF.